The sequence of this TCR beta chain was determined in a study of blood T cell repertoires in COVID-19. Study-level information: The analysed material was cDNA or gDNA that came from T cells, B-cell-depleted T cells, or PBMCs.

Patients at the Seattle site were enrolled during active infection and followed longitudinally. The CDR3 is 14 residues long. Germline CDR1 and CDR2: SGHRS and YFSETQ. The V and J ends lost 0 bases and 12 bases respectively, with 13 bases between them. The method was immunoSEQ multiplex PCR; TCRdb's version includes in-frame clones alone and lacks a portion of them. The sample carries 200,000 to 250,000 clones, under 90% recorded once. V is TRBV5-1 and J is TRBJ1-6; D uncertain. What was sequenced was peripheral blood. The source is a middle-aged man with COVID-19, enrolled during active disease. The CDR3 DNA follows: TGCGCCAGCAGCTTGGCTCCGCCGTCCGGACCCCTCCACTTT. Its translation is CASSLAPPSGPLHF. The variable domain in full, with the rest retrieved from reference TRBV5-1 and TRBJ1-6, is KAGVTQTPRYLIKTRGQQVTLSCSPISGHRSVSWYQQTPGQGLQFLFEYFSETQRNKGNFPGRFSGRQFSNSRSEMNVSTLELGDSALYLCASSLAPPSGPLHFGNGTRLTVT.